Below, 24 T cell receptor beta chains from the same sample are listed, as sequenced in a study of early stage breast cancer tumors. The protocol was immunoSEQ multiplex PCR, while the TCRdb copy is restricted to in-frame clones and leaves out a portion. The sample has fewer than 90,000 clones, more than 60% seen once. The sequenced material came from blood. Receptors originate from a person in their sixties or seventies with breast cancer.

The chain couples TRBV20-1 to TRBJ2-7; D is tentatively TRBD1 or TRBD2 (5 bases each). This CDR3 has 11 amino acids. The V end was cut by 5 bases, the J end by 7 bases, with 12 bases between. Germline CDR1 reads DFQATT; CDR2 reads SNEGSKA (reference sequence). DNA for the CDR3: TGCAGTGCTGTTGATGGGGGAGAGCAGTACTTC. As protein: CSAVDGGEQYF.

The CDR3 nucleotides are TGTGCCGCTGAGCGGGGGGTATCCTATGGCTACACCTTC. Amino acids: CAAERGVSYGYTF. The chain is built from TRBV30 and TRBJ1-2; D perhaps matches TRBD1 (5 bases). Trimming removed 8 bases at V and 4 bases at J, with 17 bases between. This CDR3 comprises 13 residues. Germline V lookup: CDR1 GTSNPN, CDR2 SVGIG (reference sequence).

The V call is TRBV6-6, the J call TRBJ1-2, with D possibly matching TRBD1 (6 bases). The CDR3 runs to 15 residues. Germline V gives CDR1 MNHNY, CDR2 SVGAGI (reference sequence). Trimming removed 6 bases at V and 5 bases at J, with 19 bases between. CDR3 in DNA: TGTGCCAGCAGGGACGGGGGGGGCGGCGGTTATGGCTACACCTTC. Protein sequence: CASRDGGGGGYGYTF.

In this sample, this clone turned up a few times. This chain joins TRBV9 and TRBJ1-6; D remains ambiguous. This CDR3 has 15 amino acids. Trimming cost V 0 bases and J 5 bases, with 9 bases left between them. Germline CDR1 reads SGDLS; CDR2 reads YYNGEE. This CDR3 reads CASSVGRSDNSPLHF. The CDR3 nucleotides are TGTGCCAGCAGCGTAGGGCGGAGCGATAATTCACCCCTCCACTTT.

The V call is TRBV9, the J call TRBJ2-7, with TRBD1 as a possible D gene (7 bases). The CDR3 spans 16 residues. V was cut by 0 bases and J by 7 bases, with 20 bases left in between. Germline assignment: CDR1 SGDLS and CDR2 YYNGEE. CDR3 sequence reads: CASSVEGGGRSGEQYF. CDR3 nucleotide sequence: TGTGCCAGCAGCGTAGAAGGAGGGGGCCGTTCGGGGGAGCAGTACTTC. The full variable domain, in which reference TRBV9 and TRBJ2-7 provide the parts outside the CDR3, is DSGVTQTPKHLITATGQRVTLRCSPRSGDLSVYWYQQSLDQGLQFLIQYYNGEERAKGNILERFSAQQFPDLHSELNLSSLELGDSALYFCASSVEGGGRSGEQYFGPGTRLTVT.

Written as DNA, the CDR3 is TGCGCCAGCAGTGAGTCGCAGGGGGGAGCCTACGAGCAGTACTTC. This sequence encodes CASSESQGGAYEQYF. The J gene is TRBJ2-7, the V gene TRBV10-1; tentatively, D is TRBD1 (7 bases). V shed 0 bases and J shed 2 bases, with 11 bases lying between them. The CDR3 loop spans 15 amino acids. Germline V gene data show CDR1 as WNHNN and CDR2 as SYGVQD (reference sequence).

The chain combines TRBV7-6 with TRBJ2-7; D may be TRBD2 (7 bases). Germline assignment: CDR1 SGHVS and CDR2 FNYEAQ. This CDR3 has 15 amino acids. Trimming took 4 bases from V and 2 from J, leaving 15 bases between them. The CDR3 spells CASSSVGGDAYEQYF. CDR3 nucleotides: TGTGCCAGCAGCTCCGTAGGGGGGGACGCCTACGAGCAGTACTTC. Looking up the rest from reference TRBV7-6 and TRBJ2-7 gives the full variable domain: GAGVSQSPRYKVTKRGQDVALRCDPISGHVSLYWYRQALGQGPEFLTYFNYEAQQDKSGLPNDRFSAERPEGSISTLTIQRTEQRDSAMYRCASSSVGGDAYEQYFGPGTRLTVT.

The V and J genes are TRBV18 and TRBJ2-3, with a possible D match to TRBD1 (6 bases). The CDR3 loop spans 17 amino acids. Germline CDR1 KGHSH, CDR2 LQKENI. V was cut by 0 bases and J by 0 bases, with 13 bases left in between. The CDR3 is CASSPPIQGISTDTQYF. The CDR3 region has the DNA TGTGCCAGCTCACCACCGATACAGGGTATAAGCACAGATACGCAGTATTTT. Combining the CDR3 with reference TRBV18 and TRBJ2-3 gives the whole variable domain NAGVMQNPRHLVRRRGQEARLRCSPMKGHSHVYWYRQLPEEGLKFMVYLQKENIIDESGMPKERFSAEFPKEGPSILRIQQVVRGDSAAYFCASSPPIQGISTDTQYFGPGTRLTVL.

The genes are TRBV19 and TRBJ2-6; tentative D call: TRBD2 (6 bases). Trimming took off 4 bases at V and 0 bases at J, with 7 bases between the two ends. This CDR3 comprises 15 residues. Germline CDR1 reads LNHDA; CDR2 reads SQIVND (reference sequence). In DNA, the CDR3 is TGTGCCAGTAGTAATAGCGGCTCTGGGGCCAACGTCCTGACTTTC. Protein sequence: CASSNSGSGANVLTF.

This clone has only one observation. The chain carries TRBV10-2 and TRBJ2-1; 11 nucleotides agree with TRBD2. J gave up 9 bases and V 3 bases, and 4 bases lay outside the gene matches. The CDR3 totals 14 residues. Germline-derived CDR1 and CDR2 are WSHSY and SAAADI. CDR3 DNA: TGCGCCAGCAGTGAACTAGCGGGGGTTGGTGAGCAGTTCTTC. Its translation is CASSELAGVGEQFF.

This chain connects TRBV20-1 to TRBJ2-5; D remains ambiguous. Germline lookup yields CDR1 DFQATT and CDR2 SNEGSKA (reference sequence). Trimming cost V 0 bases and J 5 bases, with 4 bases left between them. This CDR3 comprises 11 residues. The CDR3 bases are TGCAGTGCTAGAGAGACCGAGACCCAGTACTTC. Protein: CSARETETQYF.

Written as DNA, the CDR3 is TGTGCCAGCAGTAGGACAGTCTTCACTGAAGCTTTCTTT. Protein sequence: CASSRTVFTEAFF. The rearrangement uses TRBV27 and TRBJ1-1, with D maybe TRBD1 (6 bases). Trimming stripped 5 bases from V and 4 bases from J, with 11 bases between. This CDR3 is 13 amino acids long. Germline-derived CDR1 and CDR2 are MNHEY and SMNVEV (reference sequence).

The chain joins TRBV6-4 to TRBJ2-5, with 14 bases lining up with TRBD2. The V gene end was trimmed by 8 bases and the J gene end by 3 bases; junction bases not matched to a gene: 5. From germline, CDR1 is MRHNA and CDR2 SNTAGT. CDR3 size: 15 residues. This chain's CDR3 is CASGKGLAGEETQYF. In DNA form, the CDR3 reads TGTGCCAGCGGGAAGGGACTAGCGGGGGAAGAGACCCAGTACTTC.

This chain connects TRBV29-1 to TRBJ2-5; D tentatively fits TRBD1 or TRBD2 (6 bases each). Germline V gene data show CDR1 as SQVTM and CDR2 as ANQGSEA. The CDR3 sequence is 14 residues long. Trimming removed 5 bases at V and 1 base at J, with 14 bases between. CDR3 loop: CSVPGRGLQETQYF. The CDR3 nucleotides read TGCAGCGTTCCGGGCAGGGGACTCCAAGAGACCCAGTACTTC. Supplemented by reference TRBV29-1 and TRBJ2-5, the full variable domain reads SAVISQKPSRDICQRGTSLTIQCQVDSQVTMMFWYRQQPGQSLTLIATANQGSEATYESGFVIDKFPISRPNLTFSTLTVSNMSPEDSSIYLCSVPGRGLQETQYFGPGTRLLVL.

The J gene is TRBJ2-1, the V gene TRBV28; D unclear. The CDR3 runs to 11 residues. V shed 4 bases and J shed 4 bases, with 2 bases lying between them. The germline V gene encodes CDR1 MDHEN and CDR2 SYDVKM. In DNA form, the CDR3 reads TGTGCCAGCAGTTCATACAATGAGCAGTTCTTC. It is translated as CASSSYNEQFF.

This clone was counted only a few times. The V and J genes are TRBV29-1 and TRBJ2-1, with 8 bases that match TRBD2. Germline values: CDR1 SQVTM, CDR2 ANQGSEA. Unmatched junction bases numbered 6, after V lost 7 bases and J lost 4 bases. The CDR3 contains 13 residues. CDR3 in amino acids: CSGTSGVYNEQFF. The CDR3 nucleotides are TGCAGCGGCACTAGCGGAGTATACAATGAGCAGTTCTTC.

The CDR3 region is CASSPGYNEKLFF. CDR3 nucleotide sequence: TGTGCCAGCTCACCTGGATATAATGAAAAACTGTTTTTT. This chain connects TRBV18 to TRBJ1-4; D uncertain. CDR1 and CDR2 (germline): KGHSH, LQKENI. This CDR3 spans 13 amino acids. Trimming stripped 3 bases from V and 4 bases from J, with 6 bases between.

The chain employs TRBV5-1 and TRBJ2-3, with TRBD2 identical over 15 bases. Germline V CDR1 and CDR2: SGHRS, YFSETQ. The junction had 7 bases not matched to a gene; V was cut back by 5 bases and J by 3 bases. CDR3 length: 17 residues. The DNA for the CDR3 is TGCGCCAGCAGGGCGGGACTAGCGGGGGGCCGGACAGATACGCAGTATTTT. Its protein product is CASRAGLAGGRTDTQYF.

The chain is built from TRBV5-1 and TRBJ1-5, with D possibly TRBD1 on 5 matching bases. Trimming shortened V by 0 bases and J by 6 bases, and 13 bases separated the two germline ends. The CDR3 sequence is 15 residues long. Germline CDR1 reads SGHRS; CDR2 reads YFSETQ. This CDR3 is CASSLAPGVGQPQHF. The CDR3 DNA sequence: TGCGCCAGCAGCTTGGCCCCGGGGGTCGGTCAGCCCCAGCATTTT.

V and J are TRBV27 and TRBJ2-7; 14 nucleotides match TRBD2. The V gene's germline CDR1 is MNHEY and CDR2 SMNVEV (reference sequence). CDR3 size: 16 residues. The J segment lost 3 bases and the V segment lost 6 bases, leaving 7 bases of the junction unmatched. CDR3: CASSSGLAGGGYEQYF. The DNA for the CDR3 is TGTGCCAGCAGCTCCGGACTAGCGGGAGGTGGCTACGAGCAGTACTTC.

The rearrangement links TRBV7-9 to TRBJ2-5, with 7 nucleotides matching TRBD2. V gave up 5 bases and J gave up 1 base; unmatched junction bases: 19. Germline CDR1 is SEHNR and CDR2 is FQNEAQ (reference sequence). This CDR3 spans 19 amino acids. The CDR3 DNA follows: TGTGCCAGCAGCAAAAAGGGCTTTAGGCGGGAGTACCTCCAAGAGACCCAGTACTTC. Amino acids: CASSKKGFRREYLQETQYF.

This clone was counted once. V and J are TRBV11-3 and TRBJ2-5; the D gene is possibly TRBD1 (6 bases). Germline V gives CDR1 SGHNT, CDR2 YENEEA. The V end lost 5 bases, the J end lost 5 bases, and 12 bases lay between the germline ends. The CDR3 consists of 13 residues. This chain's CDR3 is CASSEGVRETQYF. In nucleotides, the CDR3 is TGTGCCAGCAGCGAGGGGGTCCGGGAGACCCAGTACTTC.

The chain has TRBV5-1 and TRBJ1-4; a possible D gene is TRBD1 (5 bases). The V and J ends lost 0 bases and 7 bases respectively, with 10 bases between them. Germline V gene data show CDR1 as SGHRS and CDR2 as YFSETQ. The CDR3 runs to 14 residues. The DNA of the CDR3 is TGCGCCAGCAGCTTGGGGACCCAGGGTGAAAAACTGTTTTTT. This encodes CASSLGTQGEKLFF. The variable domain in full, completed from reference TRBV5-1 and TRBJ1-4, reads KAGVTQTPRYLIKTRGQQVTLSCSPISGHRSVSWYQQTPGQGLQFLFEYFSETQRNKGNFPGRFSGRQFSNSRSEMNVSTLELGDSALYLCASSLGTQGEKLFFGSGTQLSVL.

V is TRBV2 and J is TRBJ1-1; 9 bases line up with TRBD1. Looked up from germline, CDR1 is SNHLY and CDR2 is FYNNEI. V was clipped by 5 bases and J by 5 bases; unmatched bases: 3. There are 13 residues in the CDR3. CDR3 region: CASSRQGGTEAFF. In nucleotides, the CDR3 is TGTGCCAGCAGTAGACAGGGGGGGACTGAAGCTTTCTTT.